These 15 T cell receptor beta chains were all obtained from the same sample, sequenced in a study of regulatory T cells in long-lasting Graves disease. Noted time point: persistent/refractory GD, antithyroid drugs over 5 years with positive TRAb. Extracted RNA from PBMCs served as the source of the TCR library. Arm-PCR of CDR3 regions and iRepertoire HTBI primers were used to build TCR beta libraries. TCRdb passed the multiplex PCR reads through MiXCR, listing each CDR3 protein once. The sample lists 400,000 to 600,000 distinct CDR3 sequences, around a fifth seen once, with about 6.6% in the top ten. The sequenced sample was peripheral blood mononuclear cells (PBMCs), obtained when the disease was refractory, from a patient treated with antithyroid drugs. All receptors derive from a female donor with Graves disease.

The gene calls are TRBV5-1 and TRBJ2-2; D is unclear. The germline CDR1 and CDR2 sequences are SGHRS and YFSETQ. This CDR3 has 16 amino acids. With 1 base removed from V and 0 bases from J, the gap between germline ends came to 10 bases. The CDR3 spells CASSLRLSPNTGELFF. The DNA of the CDR3 is TGCGCCAGCAGCTTGCGCCTCTCCCCGAACACCGGGGAGCTGTTTTTT.

The chain has TRBV18 and TRBJ1-1; TRBD1 is a possible D gene (5 bases). The CDR3 covers 16 residues. Deletions cut 4 bases from V and 1 base from J, with 16 bases between. CDR1 and CDR2 from the germline V gene are KGHSH and LQKENI. The CDR3: CASSLTRGRGNTEAFF. Here the CDR3 DNA reads TGTGCCAGCTCACTCACACGGGGACGGGGGAACACTGAAGCTTTCTTT.

Points on this clonotype: A read error is possible here, since a much larger clone lies one base away. Here the CDR3 omits its conserved ending phenylalanine or tryptophan, so a read error is the likely source. V is TRBV11-2 and J is TRBJ2-5; D is unclear. The CDR3 has 13 amino acids. V was cut by 1 base and J by 5 bases, with 8 bases left in between. Germline CDR1 is SGHAT and CDR2 is FQNNGV. The CDR3 loop reads CASSLAYSETQYS. The CDR3 DNA follows: TGTGCCAGCAGCTTAGCCTACTCGGAGACCCAGTACTCC.

This clonotype was observed a single time. The chain employs TRBV27 and TRBJ1-1; 9 positions match TRBD1. The germline CDR1 and CDR2 sequences are MNHEY and SMNVEV (reference sequence). The CDR3 runs to 16 residues. J lost 0 bases, V lost 8 bases, and 10 bases had no gene match. CDR3 DNA sequence: TGTGCCAGCCGTTCGAAACAGGGGGCCCTGAACACTGAAGCTTTCTTT. The encoded protein is CASRSKQGALNTEAFF.

The V and J genes are TRBV20-1 and TRBJ1-5, with 9 bases matching TRBD1. Germline lookup yields CDR1 DFQATT and CDR2 SNEGSKA (reference sequence). The J segment lost 4 bases and the V segment lost 6 bases, leaving 7 bases of the junction unmatched. The CDR3 sequence is 14 residues long. The CDR3 DNA reads as TGCAGTGCATATCCGGGACAGGGAAATCAGCCCCAGCATTTT. Encoded protein: CSAYPGQGNQPQHF.

The chain is built from TRBV6-9 and TRBJ1-1; D remains unclear. The V gene lost 3 bases and the J gene lost 2 bases, with 13 bases spanning the gap. The CDR3 sequence is 15 residues long. Per germline, CDR1 MNHGY and CDR2 SVAAGI. The CDR3 region has the DNA TGTGCCAGCAGTTACTCTCAGCCAACCAACACTGAAGCTTTCTTT. This encodes CASSYSQPTNTEAFF.

In its sample, this clonotype was seen many times. The chain uses TRBV29-1 and TRBJ1-1, with D maybe TRBD1 (5 bases). The CDR3 has 16 amino acids. Trimming left V 6 bases short and J 0 bases short, with 20 bases between. Germline-derived CDR1 and CDR2 are SQVTM and ANQGSEA. CDR3 residues: CSVHKEWGSLNTEAFF. The CDR3 DNA reads TGCAGCGTCCACAAGGAATGGGGGAGTCTGAACACTGAAGCTTTCTTT.

This clonotype was recorded at least ten times. This chain joins TRBV7-2 and TRBJ1-6, with 7 positions matching TRBD1. The CDR3 covers 15 residues. Germline V gene data show CDR1 as SGHTA and CDR2 as FQGNSA. With 1 base clipped from V and 8 bases from J, the junction kept 5 bases outside the gene matches. Here the CDR3 reads CASSLEGQIYSPLHF. CDR3 bases: TGTGCCAGCAGCTTAGAGGGACAGATCTATTCACCCCTCCACTTT.

The rearrangement links TRBV5-4 to TRBJ2-7, with a possible D match to TRBD2 (6 bases). The CDR3 runs 15 residues. Germline loops: CDR1 SGHNT, CDR2 YYREEE (reference sequence). The V end was cut by 1 base, the J end by 7 bases, with 18 bases between. CDR3 sequence (DNA): TGTGCCAGCAGCTTGAACGGGAGCCCCCGTGGGGAGCAGTACTTC. It encodes CASSLNGSPRGEQYF. The full variable domain, in which reference TRBV5-4 and TRBJ2-7 provide the parts outside the CDR3, is ETGVTQSPTHLIKTRGQQVTLRCSSQSGHNTVSWYQQALGQGPQFIFQYYREEENGRGNFPPRFSGLQFPNYSSELNVNALELDDSALYLCASSLNGSPRGEQYFGPGTRLTVT.

The chain couples TRBV7-9 to TRBJ1-1; TRBD1 matches at 7 bases. Germline CDR1 reads SEHNR; CDR2 reads FQNEAQ (reference sequence). V dropped 5 bases and J dropped 0; count of bases not matched to a gene: 12. The CDR3 consists of 17 residues. CDR3 sequence (DNA): TGTGCCAGCAGCCCCCCGGTGACAGGGCCGATGAACACTGAAGCTTTCTTT. Amino acid sequence: CASSPPVTGPMNTEAFF.

J is TRBJ2-1 and V is TRBV20-1; 12 bases match TRBD2. V was clipped by 6 bases and J by 4 bases; unmatched bases: 7. Germline lookup yields CDR1 DFQATT and CDR2 SNEGSKA (reference sequence). CDR3 length: 15 residues. The CDR3 sequence is CSAQTSGGPYNEQFF. The CDR3 coding sequence is TGCAGTGCCCAGACTAGCGGGGGACCTTACAATGAGCAGTTCTTC.

This clonotype turned up a few times. The CDR3 loop reads CASSFPGTGAGELFF. Here the CDR3 DNA reads TGTGCCAGCAGTTTTCCGGGGACAGGGGCCGGGGAGCTGTTTTTT. The V gene is TRBV28, the J gene TRBJ2-2, with TRBD1 matching 10 bases. Trimming at V came to 3 bases and at J to 6 bases, leaving 4 bases not matched to a gene. The CDR3 extends over 15 amino acids. Germline V gene lookup returns CDR1 MDHEN and CDR2 SYDVKM.

This clonotype was seen once. The genes are TRBV7-9 and TRBJ2-7, with 10 bases matching TRBD2. Germline-derived CDR1 and CDR2 are SEHNR and FQNEAQ (reference sequence). V was pared by 1 base and J by 6 bases, with 6 bases of the junction left unmatched. The CDR3 sequence is 15 residues long. CDR3 DNA: TGTGCCAGCAGCTTAGACCCTAGCGGGAGAATCGAGCAGTACTTC. The encoded protein is CASSLDPSGRIEQYF.

The chain couples TRBV29-1 to TRBJ2-7, with D perhaps matching TRBD2 (6 bases). This CDR3 has 13 amino acids. CDR1 and CDR2 (germline): SQVTM, ANQGSEA. V shed 4 bases and J shed 0 bases, with 10 bases lying between them. CDR3 loop: CSVVGGISYEQYF. CDR3 nucleotides: TGCAGCGTTGTCGGAGGGATCTCCTACGAGCAGTACTTC.

This clonotype was detected ten times or more. The J gene is TRBJ1-4, the V gene TRBV7-2; maybe TRBD1 (5 bases). CDR3 length: 14 residues. V was pared by 1 base and J by 7 bases, with 10 bases between. Germline CDR1 reads SGHTA; CDR2 reads FQGNSA. Here the CDR3 DNA reads TGTGCCAGCAGCTTAGAAGACAGAGGTGAAAAACTGTTTTTT. This sequence encodes CASSLEDRGEKLFF.